A single sample is the source of the 19 T cell receptor beta chains below, sequenced in a study of human T cells and chemical hapten exposure. Using its own MiXCR run on the RACE reads, TCRdb lists one record per CDR3 protein. The repertoire holds approximately 72,000 distinct CDR3 sequences, with 11% as singletons. Time point described: patch test 3, about 24 weeks after DPC sensitization. This sample's treatment: therapeutic diphenylcyclopropenone sensitization with weekly scalp DPC. The material was whole blood, obtained in connection with sensitization to the hapten diphenylcyclopropenone (DPC). Source of these receptors: a woman between 45 and 60 years old with alopecia areata. Some clones in this sample may be carry-over from other donors' samples.

This clonotype was counted many times. The rearrangement joins TRBV12-3 or TRBV12-4 to TRBJ1-1; D is perhaps TRBD1 (5 bases). This CDR3 is built from 12 residues. The V gene lost 4 bases and the J gene lost 11 bases, with 14 bases spanning the gap. CDR3 DNA: TGTGCCAGCAGTTCGGAAGCAGGGACTGCTTTCTTT. Its translation is CASSSEAGTAFF.

This clonotype was seen many times. This sequence joins TRBV6-5 and TRBJ2-5, with 12 bases that match TRBD2. CDR1 and CDR2 (germline): MNHEY, SVGAGI. V lost 2 bases to trimming and J lost 1 base; unmatched junction nucleotides: 5. This CDR3 contains 17 residues. This CDR3 is CASSYGLAGRRQETQYF. The CDR3 nucleotides are TGTGCCAGCAGTTACGGACTAGCGGGAAGACGCCAAGAGACCCAGTACTTC.

This chain connects TRBV2 to TRBJ2-3; D is undetermined. The CDR3 covers 9 residues. The V and J ends lost 8 bases and 6 bases respectively, with 3 bases between them. The V gene's germline CDR1 is SNHLY and CDR2 FYNNEI. The CDR3 DNA reads as TGTGCCAGCGGGGATACGCAGTATTTT. It translates to CASGDTQYF.

The rearrangement uses TRBV12-3 or TRBV12-4 and TRBJ2-3; 10 bases align to TRBD2. The CDR3 loop spans 16 amino acids. The trim removed 4 bases at V and 2 bases at J, leaving 6 bases unmatched. CDR3 amino acids: CASSSHGTSVTDTQYF. CDR3 sequence (DNA): TGTGCCAGCAGTTCCCACGGGACTAGCGTCACAGATACGCAGTATTTT.

Many counts were recorded for this clonotype. The gene calls are TRBV19 and TRBJ1-1; no clear D gene. Per germline, CDR1 LNHDA and CDR2 SQIVND (reference sequence). V dropped 3 bases and J dropped 7 bases, with 9 bases sitting between them. CDR3 length equals 12 residues. The DNA of the CDR3 is TGTGCCAGTAGTATTACCCGGTTTGAAGCTTTCTTT. It codes for CASSITRFEAFF.

About this clonotype: Given a much more abundant clone one base away, this may be a read error. The rearrangement uses TRBV3-1 and TRBJ2-1; no firm D call. Per the germline V gene, CDR1 is LGHDT and CDR2 is YNNKEL (reference sequence). The germline V and J ends were trimmed by 6 bases and 8 bases, with 11 bases remaining between them. The CDR3 runs 12 residues. The CDR3 coding sequence is TGTGCCAGCAGTCCACGAGCGTATGAGCAGTTCTTC. This translates into CASSPRAYEQFF.

This clonotype was seen a few times. This chain uses TRBV29-1 with TRBJ1-2; D is unresolved. This CDR3 comprises 14 residues. Germline CDR1 is SQVTM and CDR2 is ANQGSEA. Trimming shortened V by 7 bases and J by 1 base, and 16 bases separated the two germline ends. The CDR3 nucleotides read TGCAGCGCCCGGTCGGGATCCAATAACTATGGCTACACCTTC. Amino acid sequence: CSARSGSNNYGYTF.

The chain joins TRBV27 to TRBJ2-5; D is possibly TRBD1 or TRBD2 (5 bases each). This CDR3 region has 18 residues. Germline V gives CDR1 MNHEY, CDR2 SMNVEV (reference sequence). Between the trimmed V and J ends, which lost 6 bases and 2 bases, there was a span of 25 bases. In DNA form, the CDR3 reads TGTGCCAGCAGACTCCGACGCGGTGGGGCCAGAGGGCAAGAGACCCAGTACTTC. Its translation: CASRLRRGGARGQETQYF.

This clonotype was observed a few times. As DNA, the CDR3 is TGTGCCAGCAGTTACCTAGGACAGGGGGATAGTGAGCAGTTCTTC. Translation gives CASSYLGQGDSEQFF. The chain is built from TRBV6-6 and TRBJ2-1, with TRBD1 identical over 10 bases. V was pared by 2 bases and J by 9 bases, with 7 bases of the junction left unmatched. Per the germline V gene, CDR1 is MNHNY and CDR2 is SVGAGI (reference sequence). The CDR3 has 15 residues.

The chain combines TRBV28 with TRBJ2-7, with D possibly matching TRBD1 (6 bases). Trimming removed 5 bases at V and 2 bases at J, with 10 bases between. Germline lookup yields CDR1 MDHEN and CDR2 SYDVKM. This CDR3 comprises 13 residues. This CDR3 reads CASSLQGPYEQYF. CDR3 nucleotides: TGTGCCAGCAGTCTACAGGGACCCTACGAGCAGTACTTC.

This clonotype has a count of ten or more. The rearrangement links TRBV5-1 to TRBJ2-3; 11 nucleotides line up with TRBD2. The CDR3 sequence is 17 residues long. J lost 2 bases, V lost 3 bases, and 8 bases had no gene match. CDR1 is SGHRS, CDR2 YFSETQ, per germline. CDR3 coding DNA: TGCGCCAGCAGCTGGGGGACTAGCGGAAAGAACACAGATACGCAGTATTTT. Translation: CASSWGTSGKNTDTQYF.

This sequence joins TRBV7-2 and TRBJ2-3; D possibly corresponds to TRBD2 (5 bases). Trimming pared 2 bases from V and 1 base from J, leaving 13 bases between. CDR1 is SGHTA, CDR2 FQGNSA, per germline. This CDR3 has 16 residues. This CDR3 reads CASSLTLGSGTDTQYF. DNA of the CDR3: TGTGCCAGCAGCTTAACCCTGGGTAGCGGCACAGATACGCAGTATTTT.

This clonotype was seen at least ten times. This sequence joins TRBV3-1 and TRBJ1-1, with D possibly matching TRBD1 (5 bases). The CDR3 contains 12 residues. V gave up 1 base and J gave up 5 bases, with 5 bases separating them. Germline CDR1 is LGHDT and CDR2 is YNNKEL (reference sequence). CDR3 amino acids: CASSQGGTEAFF. CDR3 nucleotides: TGTGCCAGCAGCCAAGGGGGGACTGAAGCTTTCTTT.

This clonotype was observed at least ten times. V and J are TRBV5-1 and TRBJ2-3, with 9 bases aligning to TRBD1. Germline loops: CDR1 SGHRS, CDR2 YFSETQ. Trimming removed 2 bases from V and 4 bases from J; junction bases left unmatched: 5. This CDR3 comprises 15 residues. In nucleotides, the CDR3 is TGCGCCAGCAGCTTACAGGGGGCGCGTGCAGATACGCAGTATTTT. Protein product: CASSLQGARADTQYF.

This clonotype was seen a few times. The rearrangement uses TRBV12-3 or TRBV12-4 and TRBJ1-3, with unresolved D. V lost 7 bases, J lost 9 bases, and 10 bases lay in between. This CDR3 is built from 11 residues. The CDR3 DNA is TGTGCCAGCACCGGGCAGCGCACCATATATTTT. As protein: CASTGQRTIYF.

This clonotype showed up many times. This chain joins TRBV9 and TRBJ1-1, with D unclear. CDR3 size: 10 residues. With 1 base removed from V and 5 bases from J, the gap between germline ends came to 0 bases. The germline CDR1 and CDR2 sequences are SGDLS and YYNGEE. The DNA for the CDR3 is TGTGCCAGCAGCGTAACTGAAGCTTTCTTT. This sequence encodes CASSVTEAFF.

This clonotype has at least ten counts. This chain joins TRBV5-1 and TRBJ2-7; perhaps TRBD1 as D (6 bases). The CDR3 runs 13 residues. V lost 7 bases, J lost 7 bases, and 18 bases lay in between. CDR1 is SGHRS, CDR2 YFSETQ, per germline. CDR3 bases: TGCGCCAGCGAAGGGCAACAGGGTGAAGAGCAGTACTTC. Its translation: CASEGQQGEEQYF.

CDR3: CASRGLAEEQYF. CDR3 nucleotide sequence: TGTGCCAGCAGAGGGCTAGCGGAAGAGCAGTACTTC. The chain is built from TRBV12-3 or TRBV12-4 and TRBJ2-7; 7 positions agree with TRBD2. V shed 6 bases, J shed 7 bases, and the junction held 6 bases outside the gene matches. CDR3 length: 12 amino acids.

This clonotype appeared a few times. V gene TRBV6-2 or TRBV6-3 combines with J gene TRBJ2-7, with 10 bases that match TRBD2. The CDR3 totals 13 residues. The trim removed 11 bases at V and 1 base at J, leaving 5 bases unmatched. CDR1 and CDR2 (germline): MNHEY, SVGEGT. The CDR3 DNA follows: TGTGCCGCCCAGCGGGGGGGGTCCTACGAGCAGTACTTC. Translating it yields CAAQRGGSYEQYF.